The entry that follows covers one TCR beta chain sequence. This clone was counted between two and nine times. Its target antigen remains unknown. No much larger clonotype is one base removed from it; base qualities were not supplied. These data belong to a study of beta chain features in type 1 diabetes (dated by TCRdb to the late 2010s). The study in broad terms: Mean age, gender distribution, total cell number and subset yield were not different between patients and healthy donors. Across all samples, approximately 100 million sorted cells were examined, and cell number per subset correlated strongly with RNA yield. In the study, recently diagnosed type 1 diabetes patients and matched healthy donors were compared on the TCRB repertoires of their sorted circulating CD4+ T cell subsets. Regulatory and stem cell-like memory subsets were isolated from only 8 patients and about 8 healthy donors, whereas naive and central memory subsets came from all 30 or so donors. What the study reported, not specific to this receptor: Patients with type 1 diabetes made fewer insertions and deleted more nucleotides at VDJ recombination sites, implying thymic rearrangement abnormalities. Naive, central memory and regulatory TCRB repertoires appeared to be more alike among patients than among healthy donors. Shorter templates might have been favored by PCR, but patient and control samples were amplified and corrected together, so both groups would have been affected equally by any skew. In all four CD4+ subsets, TCRB CDR3 length was moderately but significantly shorter in type 1 diabetes patients. HLA sub-analyses involved small numbers of individuals, so any influence of HLA type on TCRB rearrangement remained unresolved. Because cDNA rather than genomic DNA was sequenced, highly expressing activated cells could have been over-represented, although no difference in activation and CD3 levels was found between groups.

The High Capacity cDNA Reverse Transcription Kit was used to reverse transcribe all of the isolated RNA, meaning that expressed TCRB transcripts were what got sequenced. Naive, central memory and regulatory T cell samples underwent deep immunoSEQ sequencing, averaging roughly 3.4 million total reads per sample. Sorted cells were lysed in RLT buffer and RNA was extracted with DNase-treated RNeasy Micro or Mini kits, depending on cell number. To prevent cross-contamination, each cell subset was processed individually, whereas patient and healthy donor samples were processed jointly. The immunoSEQ multiplex PCR was used to amplify TCRB sequences from cDNA, generating 87-bp fragments that spanned the CDR3 region. Sequencing of the amplicons was done on the Illumina HiSeq platform. From the authors' description of their analysis: PCR bias was corrected computationally using synthetic template baselines, and reads within Hamming distance 2 were collapsed, with unmergeable singletons discarded. Reads were aligned against IMGT so that V, D and J genes, CDR3 length and insertions or deletions at six rearrangement sites could be assigned. Within each subset, clonotype counts were normalized to the number of sorted cells before true diversity and Gini coefficients were calculated with the tcR R package. The overlap coefficient, calculated on TCRB nucleotide sequences, was used to measure repertoire sharing. Out-of-frame TCRB sequences from naive cells were analyzed as a proxy for the pre-selection repertoire. TCRdb carries this immuneACCESS record with in-frame sequences only. Its versions omit some clonotypes, under half of them owing to an unresolved V gene in the studies checked, with the rest unexplained. D and trimming come from the DNA, and the V and J calls and clone size come from that table. The sample contains around 310,000 clones, approximately 10% of them found a single time. About 0.015% of the sample goes to the ten largest clones.

From a lookup of the germline V gene, CDR1 and CDR2 are LGHNA and YNFKEQ. Measured from the cysteine to the phenylalanine, the CDR3 is 14 residues long. Only CDR3 DNA is held: 42 bases, read in frame from base 1. V is clipped by 0 bases and J by 4 bases, and the sequence between their germline boundaries is 8 bases long. From each donor, a single peripheral blood sample of about 100 mL on average was drawn into heparinised tubes. A BD FACSAria II was used to sort naive, central memory, regulatory and stem cell-like memory CD4+ T cells with a panel that included CD45RO, CCR7, CD25, CD127, CD95 and CD27. Purity was above 98% for every sorted population. PBMCs were isolated right away by Lymphoprep density gradient centrifugation and were stained directly, without culture. Samples were stained and sorted in pairs, with one healthy donor and one patient per experiment, so that batch effects were minimized.

This TCR derives from a woman aged 25 to 39 in good health. The sample was naive CD4+ T cells from blood. The cell subset or site label for this specimen denotes: true naive CD4+ T cells. The chain was built from TRBV4-2 and TRBJ2-3; no D gene is confidently identified. The DNA reads as follows: TGTGCCAGCAGCCAAGAAGTCGCGGCAGATACGCAGTATTTT. Translated, it reads CASSQEVAADTQYF.